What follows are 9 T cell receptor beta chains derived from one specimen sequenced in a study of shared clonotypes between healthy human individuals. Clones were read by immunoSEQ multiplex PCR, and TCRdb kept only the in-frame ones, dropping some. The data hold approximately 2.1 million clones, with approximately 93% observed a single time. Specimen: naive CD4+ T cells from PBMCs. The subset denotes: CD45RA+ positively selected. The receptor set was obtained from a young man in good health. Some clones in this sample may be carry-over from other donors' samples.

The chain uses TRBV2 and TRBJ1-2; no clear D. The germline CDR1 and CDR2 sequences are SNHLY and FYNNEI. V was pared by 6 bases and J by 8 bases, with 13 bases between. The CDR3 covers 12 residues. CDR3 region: CASRLDVVGYTF. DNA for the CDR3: TGTGCCAGCAGGCTAGACGTGGTGGGCTACACCTTC.

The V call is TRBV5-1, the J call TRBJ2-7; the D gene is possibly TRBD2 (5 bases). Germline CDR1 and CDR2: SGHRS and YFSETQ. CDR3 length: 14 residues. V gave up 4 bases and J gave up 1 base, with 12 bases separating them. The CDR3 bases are TGCGCCAGCAGCCGTCTCGGGGATTCCTACGAGCAGTACTTC. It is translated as CASSRLGDSYEQYF.

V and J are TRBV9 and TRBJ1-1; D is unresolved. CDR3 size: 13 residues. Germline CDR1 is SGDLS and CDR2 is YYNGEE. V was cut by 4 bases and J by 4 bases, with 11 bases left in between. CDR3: CASSQSSSTEAFF. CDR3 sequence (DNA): TGTGCCAGCAGCCAGAGTTCGTCCACTGAAGCTTTCTTT.

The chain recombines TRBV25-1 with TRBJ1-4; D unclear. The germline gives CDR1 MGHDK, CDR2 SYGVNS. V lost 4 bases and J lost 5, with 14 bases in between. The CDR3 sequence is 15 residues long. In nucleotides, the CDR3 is TGTGCCAGCAGTGCGACTACAAGGATAAATGAAAAACTGTTTTTT. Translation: CASSATTRINEKLFF.

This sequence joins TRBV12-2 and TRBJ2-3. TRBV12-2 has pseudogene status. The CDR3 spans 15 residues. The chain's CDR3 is CASRLLVVGADTQYF. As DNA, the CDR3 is TGTGCAAGTCGCTTATTAGTTGTGGGGGCAGATACGCAGTATTTT.

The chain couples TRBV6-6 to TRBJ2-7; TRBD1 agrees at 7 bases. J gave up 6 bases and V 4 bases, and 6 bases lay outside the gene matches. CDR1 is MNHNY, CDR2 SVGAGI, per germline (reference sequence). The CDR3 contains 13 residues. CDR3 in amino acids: CASSWKDRSEQYF. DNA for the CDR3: TGTGCCAGCAGTTGGAAGGACAGGAGCGAGCAGTACTTC.

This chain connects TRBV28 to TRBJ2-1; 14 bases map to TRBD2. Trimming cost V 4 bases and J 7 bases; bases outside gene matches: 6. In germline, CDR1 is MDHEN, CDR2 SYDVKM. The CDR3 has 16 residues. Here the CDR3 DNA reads TGTGCCAGCAGTTCGACTAGCGGGAGGGTCAAGAATGAGCAGTTCTTC. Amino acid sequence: CASSSTSGRVKNEQFF. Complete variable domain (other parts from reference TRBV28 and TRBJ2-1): DVKVTQSSRYLVKRTGEKVFLECVQDMDHENMFWYRQDPGLGLRLIYFSYDVKMKEKGDIPEGYSVSREKKERFSLILESASTNQTSMYLCASSSTSGRVKNEQFFGPGTRLTVL.

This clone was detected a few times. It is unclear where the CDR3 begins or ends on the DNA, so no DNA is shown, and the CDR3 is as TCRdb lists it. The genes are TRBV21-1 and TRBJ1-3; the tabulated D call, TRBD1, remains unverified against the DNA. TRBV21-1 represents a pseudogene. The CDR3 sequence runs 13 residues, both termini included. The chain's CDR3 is CASSKVGQGSIYF.

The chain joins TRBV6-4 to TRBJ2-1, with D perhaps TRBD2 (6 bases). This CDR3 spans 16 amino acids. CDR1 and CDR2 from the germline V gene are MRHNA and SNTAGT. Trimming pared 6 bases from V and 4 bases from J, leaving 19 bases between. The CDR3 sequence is CASSSNRDGGYNEQFF. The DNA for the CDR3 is TGTGCCAGCAGCTCCAACCGGGACGGGGGATACAATGAGCAGTTCTTC.